This entry describes one TCR beta chain. TCRdb independently ran MiXCR on the PCR reads; one entry per CDR3 protein. This table has some 650,000 distinct CDR3 sequences, about 20% appearing once. V was pared by 6 bases and J by 2 bases, with 11 bases of the junction left unmatched. The CDR3 runs 16 residues. The data originate from a study of molecular identifiers for immune sequencing clone quantification. Researchers sorted naive CD8 T cells as cells that were CD8+CD4-CCR7+CD45RA+. The sequencing input was naive CD8+ T cells from blood, with Jurkat cell RNA spiked in. As to subset: FACS-sorted CD8+CD4-CCR7+CD45RA+ naive T cells. The rearrangement uses TRBV12-3 or TRBV12-4 and TRBJ2-3; 7 bases are a match to TRBD2. This receptor was obtained from a human donor in good health. Some libraries in this study had Jurkat cell RNA spiked in. The CDR3 bases are TGTGCCAGCAGCTTGCCGGGGGGACTGTTCACAGATACGCAGTATTTT. It yields the protein CASSLPGGLFTDTQYF.